Below are 32 T cell receptor beta chains sequenced from a single sample in a study of regulatory T cells in long-lasting Graves disease. Library construction for TCR beta used iRepertoire HTBI primers and Arm-PCR of CDR3 regions. A single record per CDR3 protein comes from TCRdb applying MiXCR to the multiplex PCR reads. Here the sample spans 400,000 to 500,000 distinct CDR3 sequences, around a fifth being singletons. Time point of the sample: persistent/refractory GD, antithyroid drugs over 5 years with positive TRAb. The TCR library used RNA extracted from PBMCs. The sample in question was peripheral blood mononuclear cells (PBMCs), obtained when the disease was refractory, from a patient treated with antithyroid drugs. The origin of the receptors is a female donor with Graves disease.

The V and J genes are TRBV4-2 and TRBJ2-2; 7 bases are shared with TRBD1. Germline V CDR1 and CDR2: LGHNA, YNFKEQ. J lost 1 base, V lost 9 bases, and 5 bases had no gene match. There are 14 residues in the CDR3. CDR3: CASTGTVNTGELFF. The CDR3 DNA reads as TGTGCCAGTACCGGGACAGTGAACACCGGGGAGCTGTTTTTT.

This clonotype was observed many times. The V and J genes are TRBV28 and TRBJ2-7, with 7 bases lining up with TRBD1. CDR1 and CDR2 (germline): MDHEN, SYDVKM. This CDR3 is 13 amino acids long. The J segment lost 3 bases and the V segment lost 5 bases, leaving 4 bases of the junction unmatched. The CDR3 DNA reads as TGTGCCAGCAGTGAGGGACAGATCTACGAGCAGTACTTC. This encodes CASSEGQIYEQYF. The whole variable domain, remainder taken from reference TRBV28 and TRBJ2-7, is DVKVTQSSRYLVKRTGEKVFLECVQDMDHENMFWYRQDPGLGLRLIYFSYDVKMKEKGDIPEGYSVSREKKERFSLILESASTNQTSMYLCASSEGQIYEQYFGPGTRLTVT.

The genes are TRBV7-3 and TRBJ2-5; D not resolved. The CDR3 runs to 13 residues. Deletions cut 0 bases from V and 5 bases from J, with 7 bases between. Per the germline V gene, CDR1 is SGHTA and CDR2 is FQGTGA. The CDR3 loop is CASSLTPRETQYF. For the CDR3, the DNA is TGTGCCAGCAGCTTAACCCCCCGGGAGACCCAGTACTTC. The full variable domain, completed using reference TRBV7-3 and TRBJ2-5, is GAGVSQTPSNKVTEKGKYVELRCDPISGHTALYWYRQSLGQGPEFLIYFQGTGAADDSGLPNDRFFAVRPEGSVSTLKIQRTERGDSAVYLCASSLTPRETQYFGPGTRLLVL.

Ten or more counts support this clonotype. The chain's CDR3 is CSAKRAREGEKLFF. CDR3 in DNA: TGCAGTGCAAAGAGAGCCAGGGAAGGGGAAAAACTGTTTTTT. The chain is built from TRBV20-1 and TRBJ1-4, with a tentative D call TRBD1 (5 bases). V was clipped by 6 bases and J by 8 bases, with 19 bases between them. The germline V gene has CDR1 DFQATT and CDR2 SNEGSKA (reference sequence). This CDR3 is 14 amino acids long.

To note about this clonotype: A far larger clone is only one base removed, so a read error is likely. The V and J genes are TRBV6-1 and TRBJ2-2, with D possibly being TRBD1 (5 bases). Germline V CDR1 and CDR2: MNHNS, SASEGT. Trimming stripped 3 bases from V and 3 bases from J, with 23 bases between. The CDR3 has 19 amino acids. CDR3 loop: CASSEYPPRQQEYTGELFF. The CDR3 nucleotides are TGTGCCAGCAGTGAGTATCCTCCCCGACAGCAGGAGTACACCGGGGAGCTGTTTTTT.

The table lists this clonotype with many counts. The chain employs TRBV28 and TRBJ2-5, with D unresolved. The CDR3 is 14 residues long. V was clipped by 3 bases and J by 5 bases, with 13 bases between them. The germline CDR1 and CDR2 sequences are MDHEN and SYDVKM. The CDR3 spells CASSFPTLRETQYF. CDR3 in DNA: TGTGCCAGCAGTTTTCCGACACTCCGGGAGACCCAGTACTTC.

The rearrangement joins TRBV19 to TRBJ2-2; TRBD2 matches at 15 bases. The V gene end was trimmed by 7 bases and the J gene end by 5 bases; junction bases not matched to a gene: 11. The CDR3 contains 18 residues. Germline V gene lookup returns CDR1 LNHDA and CDR2 SQIVND (reference sequence). Here the CDR3 reads CASKGGGLAGGRTGELFF. In DNA, the CDR3 is TGTGCCAGTAAAGGAGGGGGACTAGCGGGAGGTCGAACCGGGGAGCTGTTTTTT.

This clonotype was detected many times. This sequence joins TRBV12-3 or TRBV12-4 and TRBJ2-7; tentatively, D is TRBD1 (6 bases). V lost 6 bases and J lost 6, with 12 bases in between. The CDR3 has 12 residues. The CDR3 bases are TGTGCCAGCAGAGCCACAGGGTTCGAGCAGTACTTC. This translates into CASRATGFEQYF.

This clonotype was counted only a few times. V is TRBV2 and J is TRBJ2-3; 9 bases map to TRBD2. Germline CDR1 and CDR2: SNHLY and FYNNEI. This CDR3 has 14 residues. Trimming removed 7 bases from V and 4 bases from J; junction bases left unmatched: 6. CDR3 in DNA: TGTGCCAGCACTAATAGCGGGAGCGCAGATACGCAGTATTTT. Its translation is CASTNSGSADTQYF.

This clonotype was observed at least ten times. The chain uses TRBV28 and TRBJ2-2, with TRBD2 matching over 14 bases. This CDR3 has 16 residues. Looked up from germline, CDR1 is MDHEN and CDR2 is SYDVKM. Trimming at V came to 8 bases and at J to 1 base, leaving 3 bases not matched to a gene. Written as DNA, the CDR3 is TGTGCCAGCGGAGGGACTAGCGGGGGGAACACCGGGGAGCTGTTTTTT. Protein product: CASGGTSGGNTGELFF. Supplemented by reference TRBV28 and TRBJ2-2, the full variable domain reads DVKVTQSSRYLVKRTGEKVFLECVQDMDHENMFWYRQDPGLGLRLIYFSYDVKMKEKGDIPEGYSVSREKKERFSLILESASTNQTSMYLCASGGTSGGNTGELFFGEGSRLTVL.

This clonotype came up many times. The rearrangement uses TRBV7-9 and TRBJ2-5; TRBD2 agrees at 10 bases. V was pared by 4 bases and J by 3 bases, with 2 bases of the junction left unmatched. This CDR3 is 14 amino acids long. Germline-derived CDR1 and CDR2 are SEHNR and FQNEAQ (reference sequence). The CDR3 loop reads CASSSGLAEETQYF. CDR3 coding DNA: TGTGCCAGCAGCTCCGGACTAGCGGAAGAGACCCAGTACTTC. Together with reference TRBV7-9 and TRBJ2-5, the CDR3 gives the full variable domain: DTGVSQNPRHKITKRGQNVTFRCDPISEHNRLYWYRQTLGQGPEFLTYFQNEAQLEKSRLLSDRFSAERPKGSFSTLEIQRTEQGDSAMYLCASSSGLAEETQYFGPGTRLLVL.

The genes are TRBV11-2 and TRBJ2-3; possible D gene TRBD2, 6 bases. The CDR3 spans 19 residues. Trimming cost V 5 bases and J 2 bases, with 26 bases left between them. Germline CDR1 is SGHAT and CDR2 is FQNNGV. Written as DNA, the CDR3 is TGTGCCAGCAGCCCACCTCTCGAACTAGCCCGAGTAACCACAGATACGCAGTATTTT. Translating it yields CASSPPLELARVTTDTQYF.

This clonotype came up many times. The chain's CDR3 is CASSYSGLAVNYEQYF. The CDR3 DNA sequence: TGTGCCAGCAGTTACTCAGGACTAGCGGTTAACTACGAGCAGTACTTC. The chain uses TRBV6-2 or TRBV6-3 and TRBJ2-7; 10 nucleotides match TRBD2. The germline CDR1 and CDR2 sequences are MNHEY and SVGEGT. The CDR3 has 16 residues. V trimming: 0 bases; J trimming: 3 bases; junction bases outside the gene matches: 5.

The table lists this clonotype with many counts. The chain recombines TRBV9 with TRBJ1-4; D is possibly TRBD1 (5 bases). The germline V gene has CDR1 SGDLS and CDR2 YYNGEE. Trimming took off 6 bases at V and 2 bases at J, with 14 bases between the two ends. This CDR3 contains 15 residues. The CDR3 region has the DNA TGTGCCAGCAATTACCTCGGGACGACTAATGAAAAACTGTTTTTT. It is translated as CASNYLGTTNEKLFF. The full variable domain, its missing parts supplied by reference TRBV9 and TRBJ1-4, is DSGVTQTPKHLITATGQRVTLRCSPRSGDLSVYWYQQSLDQGLQFLIQYYNGEERAKGNILERFSAQQFPDLHSELNLSSLELGDSALYFCASNYLGTTNEKLFFGSGTQLSVL.

With regard to this clonotype: A much larger clone lies a single base off, so this may be a read error. The chain combines TRBV6-6 with TRBJ2-5; D not certain. The CDR3 loop spans 16 amino acids. Germline-derived CDR1 and CDR2 are MNHNY and SVGAGI (reference sequence). The CDR3 DNA follows: TGTGCCGGCAGTTACGATTCTGGCTTACTCCAAGAGACCCAGTACTTC. It yields the protein CAGSYDSGLLQETQYF.

This clonotype showed up just a few times. The rearrangement uses TRBV12-3 or TRBV12-4 and TRBJ2-1; D is possibly TRBD1 or TRBD2 (5 bases each). The CDR3 has 15 residues. V shed 6 bases and J shed 4 bases, with 16 bases lying between them. CDR3 loop: CASRRGPADYNEQFF. The CDR3 region has the DNA TGTGCCAGCAGACGGGGACCAGCCGATTACAATGAGCAGTTCTTC.

This clonotype was counted ten times or more. The rearrangement uses TRBV2 and TRBJ2-5, with TRBD1 as a possible D gene (5 bases). The CDR3 sequence is 14 residues long. Germline V gene lookup returns CDR1 SNHLY and CDR2 FYNNEI. Trimming removed 7 bases at V and 2 bases at J, with 14 bases between. This CDR3 reads CASTQGAAQETQYF. The CDR3 coding sequence is TGTGCCAGCACCCAAGGGGCAGCACAAGAGACCCAGTACTTC.

This clonotype showed up many times. V gene TRBV28 combines with J gene TRBJ2-7; 11 bases are shared with TRBD1. Germline V lookup: CDR1 MDHEN, CDR2 SYDVKM. The CDR3 is made up of 14 amino acids. V was clipped by 6 bases and J by 4 bases; unmatched bases: 5. CDR3 nucleotides: TGTGCCAGCAGCCCCCGGGACAGGGGGTACGAGCAGTACTTC. Its protein is CASSPRDRGYEQYF.

In this sample, this clonotype turned up many times. The rearrangement uses TRBV13 and TRBJ1-2; possibly TRBD1 for D (5 bases). Germline V gene lookup returns CDR1 PRHDT and CDR2 FYEKMQ (reference sequence). CDR3 length: 14 amino acids. The V end lost 4 bases, the J end lost 4 bases, and 13 bases lay between the germline ends. The CDR3 DNA reads TGTGCCAGCAGCTCGAGGGGAGATGGCTATGGCTACACCTTC. It specifies CASSSRGDGYGYTF.

This clonotype was counted many times. The junction differs from germline at one of its ends, possibly a read error. This sequence joins TRBV28 and TRBJ1-5; maybe TRBD1 (5 bases). The CDR3 has 16 residues. In germline, CDR1 is MDHEN, CDR2 SYDVKM. This chain's CDR3 is CASSPRVGGGDQAQHF. The CDR3 DNA reads TGTGCCAGCAGCCCCAGAGTCGGCGGGGGGGATCAGGCCCAGCATTTT. The full variable domain, rest sourced from reference TRBV28 and TRBJ1-5, is DVKVTQSSRYLVKRTGEKVFLECVQDMDHENMFWYRQDPGLGLRLIYFSYDVKMKEKGDIPEGYSVSREKKERFSLILESASTNQTSMYLCASSPRVGGGDQAQHFGDGTRLSIL.

This clonotype was counted a few times. The gene calls are TRBV20-1 and TRBJ2-7, with D tentatively TRBD2 (5 bases). This CDR3 has 13 residues. Trimming pared 3 bases from V and 6 bases from J, leaving 15 bases between. Germline CDR1 and CDR2: DFQATT and SNEGSKA (reference sequence). The CDR3 here is CSASSLVFSEQYF. Here the CDR3 DNA reads TGCAGTGCTAGTTCACTAGTTTTTAGCGAGCAGTACTTC.

The rearrangement uses TRBV7-3 and TRBJ2-2, with D tentatively TRBD1 (5 bases). The CDR3 contains 15 residues. V was trimmed by 0 bases and J by 4 bases, leaving 9 bases between them. Per the germline V gene, CDR1 is SGHTA and CDR2 is FQGTGA. In DNA form, the CDR3 reads TGTGCCAGCAGCTTAACGCCCAGGGCCACCGGGGAGCTGTTTTTT. Protein: CASSLTPRATGELFF. Looking up the rest from reference TRBV7-3 and TRBJ2-2 gives the full variable domain: GAGVSQTPSNKVTEKGKYVELRCDPISGHTALYWYRQSLGQGPEFLIYFQGTGAADDSGLPNDRFFAVRPEGSVSTLKIQRTERGDSAVYLCASSLTPRATGELFFGEGSRLTVL.

This chain connects TRBV5-5 to TRBJ2-1; no clear D gene. Trimming stripped 1 base from V and 0 bases from J, with 17 bases between. The length of the CDR3 is 18 residues. Germline CDR1 reads SGHKS; CDR2 reads YYEKEE (reference sequence). CDR3 protein: CASSLTIVVLSSYNEQFF. The CDR3 region has the DNA TGTGCCAGCAGCTTGACCATAGTCGTGCTGAGCTCCTACAATGAGCAGTTCTTC.

J is TRBJ2-2 and V is TRBV27; 13 positions agree with TRBD2. The CDR3 has 16 residues. Germline V gene data show CDR1 as MNHEY and CDR2 as SMNVEV (reference sequence). Trimming cost V 7 bases and J 6 bases; bases outside gene matches: 8. The CDR3: CASTQKTSGRPGELFF. DNA of the CDR3: TGTGCCAGCACCCAGAAGACTAGCGGGAGGCCCGGGGAGCTGTTTTTT.

This chain connects TRBV13 to TRBJ2-1, with 8 bases that match TRBD1. In germline, CDR1 is PRHDT, CDR2 FYEKMQ (reference sequence). Trimming took 8 bases from V and 8 from J; bases not matched to a gene: 8. The CDR3 is 13 amino acids. Here the CDR3 reads CASQGQGADEQFF. CDR3 nucleotide sequence: TGTGCCAGCCAAGGGCAGGGGGCCGATGAGCAGTTCTTC.

This clonotype was detected only a few times. The gene calls are TRBV28 and TRBJ1-6; 9 positions agree with TRBD1. Germline CDR1 is MDHEN and CDR2 is SYDVKM. The CDR3 has 14 amino acids. V lost 7 bases, J lost 10 bases, and 8 bases stayed unmatched. The CDR3 DNA is TGTGCCAGCACCCTGGGACAGGGCGAATCACCCCTCCACTTT. Amino acid sequence: CASTLGQGESPLHF.

The table lists this clonotype with many counts. The chain carries TRBV28 and TRBJ2-7, with TRBD1 matching 8 bases. Looked up from germline, CDR1 is MDHEN and CDR2 is SYDVKM. The trim removed 6 bases at V and 3 bases at J, leaving 4 bases unmatched. This CDR3 spans 13 amino acids. The CDR3 region has the DNA TGTGCCAGCAGCCCCGGGACAGGCTACGAGCAGTACTTC. Translation gives CASSPGTGYEQYF.

This clonotype was found many times. The chain uses TRBV28 and TRBJ2-2; 8 bases agree with TRBD2. With V trimmed by 2 bases and J by 4 bases, 3 bases remained unmatched. The germline V gene has CDR1 MDHEN and CDR2 SYDVKM. The length of the CDR3 is 15 residues. The CDR3 protein is CASSLSGSGTGELFF. DNA of the CDR3: TGTGCCAGCAGTTTAAGCGGGAGTGGCACCGGGGAGCTGTTTTTT.

This clonotype came up once. One end of the junction does not line up with germline, which may come from a read error. The chain carries TRBV5-1 and TRBJ2-6; perhaps TRBD1 as D (8 bases). Germline CDR1 reads SGHRS; CDR2 reads YFSETQ. CDR3 length: 19 residues. The CDR3 nucleotides are TGTGCCAGCAGCTGGGGAAGCGGGACAGGATCATCTGGGGCCAACGTCCTGACTTTC. As protein: CASSWGSGTGSSGANVLTF. The complete variable domain, with remaining parts taken from reference TRBV5-1 and TRBJ2-6, reads KAGVTQTPRYLIKTRGQQVTLSCSPISGHRSVSWYQQTPGQGLQFLFEYFSETQRNKGNFPGRFSGRQFSNSRSEMNVSTLELGDSALYLCASSWGSGTGSSGANVLTFGAGSRLTVL.

This clonotype was seen ten or more times. The chain couples TRBV2 to TRBJ2-7; no firm D call. V lost 5 bases and J 0 bases, leaving 14 bases between the germline ends. This CDR3 contains 15 residues. The V gene's germline CDR1 is SNHLY and CDR2 FYNNEI. CDR3 residues: CASSPQRSSSYEQYF. The CDR3 DNA follows: TGTGCCAGCAGTCCCCAGAGGTCAAGCTCCTACGAGCAGTACTTC. Drawing the rest from reference TRBV2 and TRBJ2-7, the complete variable domain is EPEVTQTPSHQVTQMGQEVILRCVPISNHLYFYWYRQILGQKVEFLVSFYNNEISEKSEIFDDQFSVERPDGSNFTLKIRSTKLEDSAMYFCASSPQRSSSYEQYFGPGTRLTVT.

This clonotype turned up a few times. The chain carries TRBV5-6 and TRBJ1-2, with 7 bases fitting TRBD1. CDR1 and CDR2 from the germline V gene are SGHDT and YYEEEE. Germline trimming cut 0 bases from V and 14 bases from J; bases unmatched to any gene: 7. The CDR3 length is 12 residues. The CDR3 DNA reads TGTGCCAGCAGCTTGGGACAGGGAGTTTCTACCTTC. It codes for CASSLGQGVSTF.

This chain links TRBV20-1 with TRBJ2-1, with 10 bases matching TRBD2. The junction had 9 bases not matched to a gene; V was cut back by 0 bases and J by 1 base. This CDR3 has 18 residues. Germline CDR1 is DFQATT and CDR2 is SNEGSKA (reference sequence). CDR3 coding DNA: TGCAGTGCTAGAGACCGAGCGGGAGGGCTTAGGTCCTACAATGAGCAGTTCTTC. It yields the protein CSARDRAGGLRSYNEQFF.